This TCR beta chain was sequenced during a study of shared clonotypes between healthy human individuals. The germline gives CDR1 SEHNR, CDR2 FQNEAQ (reference sequence). The CDR3 extends over 16 amino acids. V was cut by 3 bases and J by 1 base, with 15 bases left in between. Sequenced by immunoSEQ multiplex PCR; TCRdb stores in-frame clones only, minus some. Among 950,000 to 1,300,000 clones listed, 75% were seen once. The clonotype comes from a man aged 18 to 30 in good health. The genes are TRBV7-9 and TRBJ1-1; possibly TRBD1 for D (5 bases). The sample comprised memory CD4+ T cells sorted from blood. Subset specified: CD45RA-negative fraction. The DNA of the CDR3 is TGTGCCAGCAGCTTCGGGGCCGGGACGGCGAACACTGAAGCTTTCTTT. Encoded protein: CASSFGAGTANTEAFF.